This entry lists 10 T cell receptor beta chains sequenced from one sample in a study of OX40 agonist ivuxolimab in advanced cancers. Data came from immunoSEQ multiplex PCR; TCRdb stores just in-frame clones and leaves some out. The sample contains tens of thousands of clones, 82% of which appear only once. This sample comprised CD4+ or CD8+ T cells sorted from blood, obtained in a trial of the OX40 agonist ivuxolimab. The receptors come from an adult with an advanced solid tumor such as melanoma, head and neck, liver or kidney cancer.

As for this clone: Other DNA sequences within the sample encode an identical CDR3. The genes are TRBV11-3 and TRBJ2-2; D gene uncertain. The CDR3 is 14 amino acids. Trimming took 1 base from V and 0 from J, leaving 3 bases between them. Germline V gene lookup returns CDR1 SGHNT and CDR2 YENEEA. The DNA of the CDR3 is TGTGCCAGCAGCTTAGGGCCGAACACCGGGGAGCTGTTTTTT. It translates to CASSLGPNTGELFF.

The V call is TRBV4-1, the J call TRBJ2-2; D not certain. The length of the CDR3 is 13 residues. In germline, CDR1 is MGHRA, CDR2 YSYEKL. V was clipped by 0 bases and J by 8 bases, with 7 bases between them. The CDR3 DNA sequence: TGCGCCAGCAGCCAAGAGTCAGCTGGGGAGCTGTTTTTT. It translates to CASSQESAGELFF.

The rearrangement uses TRBV6-5 and TRBJ1-5; the match to TRBD1 covers 9 bases. The CDR3 length is 13 residues. With 8 bases clipped from V and 4 bases from J, the junction kept 3 bases outside the gene matches. Per the germline V gene, CDR1 is MNHEY and CDR2 is SVGAGI. The CDR3 protein is CASGDRVNQPQHF. CDR3 nucleotides: TGTGCCAGCGGGGACAGGGTAAATCAGCCCCAGCATTTT.

The chain carries TRBV6-5 and TRBJ2-5, with D perhaps given as TRBD1 or TRBD2 (5 bases each). Between the trimmed V and J ends, which lost 0 bases and 7 bases, there was a span of 15 bases. CDR3 length: 15 amino acids. Per germline, CDR1 MNHEY and CDR2 SVGAGI. As DNA, the CDR3 is TGTGCCAGCAGTTACTCCGGGACCCCCGGCGGGACCCAGTACTTC. It is translated as CASSYSGTPGGTQYF.

V usage is TRBV2 and J usage is TRBJ1-3, with D hard to call. Per the germline V gene, CDR1 is SNHLY and CDR2 is FYNNEI. This CDR3 comprises 16 residues. Trimming stripped 4 bases from V and 0 bases from J, with 13 bases between. CDR3 coding DNA: TGTGCCAGCAGTGTCCAATGGGTGGGCTCTGGAAACACCATATATTTT. Amino acids: CASSVQWVGSGNTIYF.

This chain connects TRBV6-5 to TRBJ1-2; D uncertain. Trimming removed 2 bases at V and 2 bases at J, with 9 bases between. The CDR3 is 14 amino acids. Germline V gene sequence: CDR1 MNHEY, CDR2 SVGAGI. The CDR3 nucleotides are TGTGCCAGCAGTTACAGGGATTGGAACTATGGCTACACCTTC. Translating it yields CASSYRDWNYGYTF.

The chain combines TRBV7-2 with TRBJ2-1; D gene uncertain. CDR1 and CDR2 (germline): SGHTA, FQGNSA. V lost 1 base to trimming and J lost 5 bases, with 6 bases between them. The CDR3 runs to 13 residues. As DNA, the CDR3 is TGTGCCAGCAGCTTAGGCCCAAACAATGAGCAGTTCTTC. Residues: CASSLGPNNEQFF.

The chain has TRBV6-5 and TRBJ2-5; either TRBD1 or TRBD2 may fit D (6 bases each). V shed 4 bases and J shed 4 bases, with 10 bases lying between them. This CDR3 has 13 amino acids. The germline CDR1 and CDR2 sequences are MNHEY and SVGAGI. The CDR3 DNA is TGTGCCAGCAGTTTGGGGGGCGGAGAGACCCAGTACTTC. As protein: CASSLGGGETQYF.

The chain couples TRBV5-4 to TRBJ2-3; D unresolved. Trimming pared 0 bases from V and 2 bases from J, leaving 10 bases between. This CDR3 comprises 15 residues. CDR1 SGHNT and CDR2 YYREEE come from the germline V gene (reference sequence). The CDR3 here is CASSLGARVTDTQYF. CDR3 DNA sequence: TGTGCCAGCAGCTTGGGGGCAAGGGTCACAGATACGCAGTATTTT.

This chain uses TRBV7-3 with TRBJ2-1, with TRBD2 matching over 8 bases. Germline-derived CDR1 and CDR2 are SGHTA and FQGTGA. This CDR3 region has 15 residues. The trim removed 3 bases at V and 3 bases at J, leaving 4 bases unmatched. The CDR3 region is CASSFAGTSYNEQFF. For the CDR3, the DNA is TGTGCCAGCAGCTTTGCCGGGACTAGCTACAATGAGCAGTTCTTC.